The present T cell receptor beta chain was sequenced within a study of monozygotic twins with inflammatory bowel disease. Findings of the study overall: Repertoire similarity did not separate concordant from discordant twins, possibly from limited power. Support for a single strong signal or clonotype associated with IBD was absent.

UMIs bearing a 6-nucleotide sample barcode were added through template switching. TCRdb re-called the 5' RACE reads; every CDR3 protein appears as one record, without DNA. Here the sample table reports about 160,000 distinct CDR3 sequences. The CDR3 contains 15 residues. Per the germline V gene, CDR1 is ENHRY and CDR2 is SYGVKD. With regard to this clonotype: As yet, its antigen is unknown.

The material sequenced was blood. The chain employs TRBV10-3 and TRBJ2-7; TCRdb calls TRBD2, which cannot be checked without DNA. The clonotype comes from a human donor with ulcerative colitis or Crohn's disease, or a healthy co-twin of an affected twin (not recorded which). CDR3 sequence reads: CGISEPGAGVGEQYF.